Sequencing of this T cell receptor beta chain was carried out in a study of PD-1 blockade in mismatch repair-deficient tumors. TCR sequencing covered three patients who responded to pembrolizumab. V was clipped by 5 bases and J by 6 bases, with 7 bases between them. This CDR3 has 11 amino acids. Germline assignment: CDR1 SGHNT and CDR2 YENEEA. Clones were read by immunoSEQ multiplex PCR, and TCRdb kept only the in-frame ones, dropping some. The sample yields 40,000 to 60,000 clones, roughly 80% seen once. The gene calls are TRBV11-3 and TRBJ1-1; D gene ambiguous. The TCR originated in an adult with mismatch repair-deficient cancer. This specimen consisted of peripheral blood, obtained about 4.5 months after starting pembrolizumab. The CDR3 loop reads CASSVQAEAFF. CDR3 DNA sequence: TGTGCCAGCAGCGTTCAGGCTGAAGCTTTCTTT.